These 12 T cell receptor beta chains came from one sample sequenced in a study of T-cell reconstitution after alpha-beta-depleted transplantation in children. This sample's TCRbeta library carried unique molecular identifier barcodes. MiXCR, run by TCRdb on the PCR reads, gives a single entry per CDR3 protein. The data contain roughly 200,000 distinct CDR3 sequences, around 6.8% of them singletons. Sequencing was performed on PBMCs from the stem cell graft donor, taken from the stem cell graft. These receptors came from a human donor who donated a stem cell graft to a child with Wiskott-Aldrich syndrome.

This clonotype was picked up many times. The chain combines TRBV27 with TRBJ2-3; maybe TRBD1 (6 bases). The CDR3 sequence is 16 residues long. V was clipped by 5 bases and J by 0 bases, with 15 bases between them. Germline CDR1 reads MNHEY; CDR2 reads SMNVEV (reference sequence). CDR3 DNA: TGTGCCAGCAGTCGGAACCGACAGGCCAGCACAGATACGCAGTATTTT. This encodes CASSRNRQASTDTQYF.

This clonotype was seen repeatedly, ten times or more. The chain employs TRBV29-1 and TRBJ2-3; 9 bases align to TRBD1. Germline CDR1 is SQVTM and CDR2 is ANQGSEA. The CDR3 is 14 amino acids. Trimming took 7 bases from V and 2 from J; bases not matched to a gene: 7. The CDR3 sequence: CSASGTGNTDTQYF. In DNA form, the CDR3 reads TGCAGCGCCTCCGGGACAGGGAACACAGATACGCAGTATTTT.

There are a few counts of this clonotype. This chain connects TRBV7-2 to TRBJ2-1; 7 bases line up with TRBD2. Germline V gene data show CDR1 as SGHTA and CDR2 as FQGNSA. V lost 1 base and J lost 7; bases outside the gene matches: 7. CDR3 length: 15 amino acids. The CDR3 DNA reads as TGTGCCAGCAGCTTAGGTTCGGGGGGATCGAATGAGCAGTTCTTC. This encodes CASSLGSGGSNEQFF.

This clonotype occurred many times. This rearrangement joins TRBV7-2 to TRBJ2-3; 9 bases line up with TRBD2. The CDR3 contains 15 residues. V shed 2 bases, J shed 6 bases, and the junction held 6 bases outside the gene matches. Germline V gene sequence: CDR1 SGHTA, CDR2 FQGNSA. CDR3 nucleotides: TGTGCCAGCAGCTTAAGTCCGGCGGGAGGGGATACGCAGTATTTT. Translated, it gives CASSLSPAGGDTQYF.

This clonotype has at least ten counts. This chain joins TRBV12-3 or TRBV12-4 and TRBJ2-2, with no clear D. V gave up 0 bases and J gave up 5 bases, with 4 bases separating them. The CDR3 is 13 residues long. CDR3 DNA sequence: TGTGCCAGCAGTTTAGCGGGAACCGGGGAGCTGTTTTTT. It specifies CASSLAGTGELFF.

The CDR3 bases are TGTGCCAGCAGCTTAGGACAGGGAATTTCACCCCTCCACTTT. It specifies CASSLGQGISPLHF. V usage is TRBV7-8 and J usage is TRBJ1-6, with 7 bases lining up with TRBD1. V shed 1 base, J shed 9 bases, and the junction held 3 bases outside the gene matches. This CDR3 is 14 amino acids long. Germline CDR1 and CDR2: SGHVS and FQNEAQ. Full variable domain (missing parts from reference TRBV7-8 and TRBJ1-6): GAGVSQSPRYKVAKRGQDVALRCDPISGHVSLFWYQQALGQGPEFLTYFQNEAQLDKSGLPSDRFFAERPEGSVSTLKIQRTQQEDSAVYLCASSLGQGISPLHFGNGTRLTVT.

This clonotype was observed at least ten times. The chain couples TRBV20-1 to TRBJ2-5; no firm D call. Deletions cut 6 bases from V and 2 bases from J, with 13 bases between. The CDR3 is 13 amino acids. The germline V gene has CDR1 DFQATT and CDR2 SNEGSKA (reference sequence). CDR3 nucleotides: TGCAGTGCCCCAAGCGCGGCTCAAGAGACCCAGTACTTC. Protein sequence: CSAPSAAQETQYF.

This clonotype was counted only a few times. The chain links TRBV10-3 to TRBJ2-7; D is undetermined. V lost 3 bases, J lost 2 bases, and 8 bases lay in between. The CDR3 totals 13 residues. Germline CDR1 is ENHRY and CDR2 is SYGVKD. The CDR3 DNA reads TGTGCCATCAGTGATAGTAGAGCCTACGAGCAGTACTTC. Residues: CAISDSRAYEQYF.

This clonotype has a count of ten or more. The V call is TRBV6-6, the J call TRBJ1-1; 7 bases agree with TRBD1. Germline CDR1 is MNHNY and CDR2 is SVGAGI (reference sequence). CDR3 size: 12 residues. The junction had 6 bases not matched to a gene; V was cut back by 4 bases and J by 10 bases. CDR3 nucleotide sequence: TGTGCCAGCAGTTGGTACCAGGGGGGAGCTTTCTTT. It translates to CASSWYQGGAFF.

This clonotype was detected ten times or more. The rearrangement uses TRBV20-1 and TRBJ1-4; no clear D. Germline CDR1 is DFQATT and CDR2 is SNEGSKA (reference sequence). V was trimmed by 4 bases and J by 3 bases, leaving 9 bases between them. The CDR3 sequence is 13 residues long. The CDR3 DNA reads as TGCAGTGCTATCGGGCCTCCTAATGAAAAACTGTTTTTT. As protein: CSAIGPPNEKLFF.

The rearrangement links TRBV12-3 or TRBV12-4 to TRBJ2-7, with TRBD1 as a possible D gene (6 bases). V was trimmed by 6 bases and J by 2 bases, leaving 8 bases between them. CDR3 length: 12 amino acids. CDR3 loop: CASSRTAYEQYF. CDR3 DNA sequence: TGTGCCAGCAGCCGGACAGCCTACGAGCAGTACTTC.

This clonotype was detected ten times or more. The CDR3 sequence: CASSLSTGNQPQHF. The CDR3 region has the DNA TGTGCCAGCAGTTTAAGTACAGGGAATCAGCCCCAGCATTTT. The chain carries TRBV12-3 or TRBV12-4 and TRBJ1-5; tentative D call: TRBD1 (6 bases). This CDR3 has 14 amino acids. V lost 2 bases and J lost 4, with 9 bases in between.